The 2 T cell receptor beta chains below were found in one sample sequenced in a study of cytotoxic CD8 clonotypes in ibrutinib-treated CLL. The assay was immunoSEQ multiplex PCR, and TCRdb's table has in-frame clones only and misses some. Of tens of thousands of clones detected, roughly 70% appear once; the ten largest clones hold around 45%. This sample comprised PBMCs, obtained after 12 months of ibrutinib treatment. The origin of the receptors is a human donor with chronic lymphocytic leukemia.

The chain combines TRBV19 with TRBJ2-6; TRBD1 matches at 7 bases. The length of the CDR3 is 18 residues. J gave up 4 bases and V 2 bases, and 11 bases lay outside the gene matches. Looked up from germline, CDR1 is LNHDA and CDR2 is SQIVND (reference sequence). The CDR3 DNA sequence: TGTGCCAGTAGTATAATGGCCTCGACAGGGTCCGGGGCCAACGTCCTGACTTTC. Protein product: CASSIMASTGSGANVLTF.

A single count supports this clone. The rearrangement joins TRBV25-1 to TRBJ2-3; D may be TRBD2 (5 bases). The germline V gene encodes CDR1 MGHDK and CDR2 SYGVNS. This CDR3 spans 13 amino acids. Trimming cost V 7 bases and J 4 bases, with 12 bases left between them. The CDR3 DNA reads as TGTGCCAGCACCCCGAATAGCGCAGATACGCAGTATTTT. The encoded protein is CASTPNSADTQYF.